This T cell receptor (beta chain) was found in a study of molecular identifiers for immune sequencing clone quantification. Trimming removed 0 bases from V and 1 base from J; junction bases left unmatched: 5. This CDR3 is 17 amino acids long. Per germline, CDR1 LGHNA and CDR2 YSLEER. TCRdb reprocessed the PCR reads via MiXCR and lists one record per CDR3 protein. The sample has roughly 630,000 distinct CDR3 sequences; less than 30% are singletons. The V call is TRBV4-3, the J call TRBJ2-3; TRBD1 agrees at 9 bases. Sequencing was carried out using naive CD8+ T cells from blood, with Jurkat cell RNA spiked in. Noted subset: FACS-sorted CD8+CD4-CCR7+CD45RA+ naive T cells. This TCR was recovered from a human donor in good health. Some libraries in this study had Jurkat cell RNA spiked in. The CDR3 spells CASSQDPDRGGTDTQYF. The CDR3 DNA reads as TGCGCCAGCAGCCAAGATCCCGACAGGGGGGGCACAGATACGCAGTATTTT.